Following are 30 T cell receptor beta chains from one sample sequenced in a study of blood T cells in healthy people across ages. A sample-barcoded 5' primer and a J-beta primer mix were used in a second PCR of about 7 to 12 cycles. TCRdb fed the 5' RACE reads into MiXCR, producing one record per CDR3 protein. The sample lists roughly 1,100,000 distinct CDR3 sequences; around 25% were seen once. The sample was also linked to a second study, of T cells of mothers and their children.

The sequencing sample was made of blood. These receptors came from a girl aged 2-10 years in good health.

CDR3 residues: CASRNPGQGTDTQYF. The CDR3 nucleotides are TGTGCCAGCAGAAATCCGGGACAGGGCACAGATACGCAGTATTTT. V gene TRBV6-5 combines with J gene TRBJ2-3; TRBD1 aligns across 8 bases. The CDR3 runs 15 residues. With V trimmed by 6 bases and J by 1 base, 6 bases remained unmatched. Germline V gene data show CDR1 as MNHEY and CDR2 as SVGAGI.

V gene TRBV20-1 combines with J gene TRBJ2-1; tentative D call: TRBD2 (5 bases). The V and J ends lost 5 bases and 7 bases respectively, with 15 bases between them. Looked up from germline, CDR1 is DFQATT and CDR2 is SNEGSKA (reference sequence). The length of the CDR3 is 13 residues. The CDR3 protein is CSARGWAANEQFF. CDR3 nucleotides: TGCAGTGCTCGGGGATGGGCAGCTAATGAGCAGTTCTTC.

This clonotype occurred once. The V gene is TRBV5-6, the J gene TRBJ2-5; D possibly uses TRBD1 or TRBD2 (6 bases each). CDR3 size: 13 residues. Germline V lookup: CDR1 SGHDT, CDR2 YYEEEE. Trimming removed 0 bases at V and 7 bases at J, with 10 bases between. CDR3 in amino acids: CASSLGLGGTQYF. CDR3 sequence (DNA): TGTGCCAGCAGCTTGGGACTAGGGGGGACCCAGTACTTC.

V and J are TRBV7-2 and TRBJ2-7; D is unresolved. V was trimmed by 0 bases and J by 7 bases, leaving 16 bases between them. The CDR3 covers 15 residues. In germline, CDR1 is SGHTA, CDR2 FQGNSA. The CDR3 nucleotides read TGTGCCAGCAGCTTAGCGGCGCAGTCTGTTCGGGAGCAGTACTTC. Protein sequence: CASSLAAQSVREQYF.

The chain joins TRBV28 to TRBJ2-7, with 9 nucleotides matching TRBD2. This CDR3 has 14 residues. Trimming took 7 bases from V and 1 from J; bases not matched to a gene: 5. Germline V gene lookup returns CDR1 MDHEN and CDR2 SYDVKM. The CDR3 sequence: CASMFSGSSYEQYF. CDR3 bases: TGTGCCAGCATGTTTAGCGGGAGTTCCTACGAGCAGTACTTC.

The chain carries TRBV7-2 and TRBJ1-1, with TRBD1 matching 8 bases. Trimming removed 1 base from V and 3 bases from J; junction bases left unmatched: 4. Germline CDR1 and CDR2: SGHTA and FQGNSA. The CDR3 loop spans 15 amino acids. CDR3 amino acids: CASSLVTGADTEAFF. The DNA of the CDR3 is TGTGCCAGCAGCTTAGTGACAGGGGCGGACACTGAAGCTTTCTTT.

This chain connects TRBV6-6 to TRBJ2-1, with D maybe TRBD1 (5 bases). In germline, CDR1 is MNHNY, CDR2 SVGAGI (reference sequence). The V and J ends lost 4 bases and 7 bases respectively, with 14 bases between them. This CDR3 spans 14 amino acids. The CDR3 reads CASSSTAKWNEQFF. In nucleotides, the CDR3 is TGTGCCAGCAGTTCGACAGCAAAATGGAATGAGCAGTTCTTC.

This chain connects TRBV4-1 to TRBJ2-2; D unresolved. CDR1 and CDR2 (germline): MGHRA, YSYEKL. Between the trimmed V and J ends, which lost 4 bases and 6 bases, there was a span of 9 bases. The CDR3 is 13 amino acids. This CDR3 reads CASSPDQAGELFF. The CDR3 region has the DNA TGCGCCAGCAGCCCAGACCAGGCCGGGGAGCTGTTTTTT.

This clonotype has just a few counts. CDR3 loop: CASSYSWDPYEQYF. The CDR3 region has the DNA TGTGCCAGCAGTTACTCTTGGGACCCCTACGAGCAGTACTTC. This chain joins TRBV6-2 or TRBV6-3 and TRBJ2-5, with D possibly being TRBD1 or TRBD2 (5 bases each). The end of the DNA is better explained by TRBJ2-7, so the J call may be wrong. Germline V CDR1 and CDR2: MNHEY, SVGEGT. CDR3 length: 14 residues.

This chain uses TRBV29-1 with TRBJ2-7, with 7 bases that match TRBD2. The length of the CDR3 is 11 residues. The germline CDR1 and CDR2 sequences are SQVTM and ANQGSEA. V trimming: 5 bases; J trimming: 4 bases; junction bases outside the gene matches: 2. In DNA form, the CDR3 reads TGCAGCGTTTGGGGGGGTTACGAGCAGTACTTC. Amino acid sequence: CSVWGGYEQYF.

This clonotype was observed a handful of times. The V and J genes are TRBV3-1 and TRBJ2-4; TRBD2 matches 7 bases. CDR3 length equals 17 residues. V shed 3 bases and J 3 bases; nucleotides not matched to a gene: 11. In germline, CDR1 is LGHDT, CDR2 YNNKEL (reference sequence). CDR3 loop: CASSHSMVGDYKNIQYF. CDR3 DNA sequence: TGTGCCAGCAGCCATTCCATGGTGGGGGACTACAAAAACATTCAGTACTTC.

The rearrangement joins TRBV27 to TRBJ2-3; D gene unclear. The germline V gene encodes CDR1 MNHEY and CDR2 SMNVEV (reference sequence). This CDR3 has 12 residues. Trimming pared 3 bases from V and 4 bases from J, leaving 5 bases between. DNA of the CDR3: TGTGCCAGCAGTTTTGAACCAGATACGCAGTATTTT. This encodes CASSFEPDTQYF.

This clonotype showed up just a few times. V and J are TRBV5-1 and TRBJ2-1; D remains unclear. There are 16 residues in the CDR3. Germline values: CDR1 SGHRS, CDR2 YFSETQ. V lost 1 base to trimming and J lost 5 bases, with 16 bases between them. The CDR3 region has the DNA TGCGCCAGCAGCTTGTACGATGCCAGAACCGACAATGAGCAGTTCTTC. Its translation: CASSLYDARTDNEQFF.

The chain has TRBV27 and TRBJ1-6; no reliable D call. Trimming stripped 3 bases from V and 14 bases from J, with 14 bases between. The CDR3 consists of 13 residues. Germline V CDR1 and CDR2: MNHEY, SMNVEV (reference sequence). The CDR3 loop reads CASSFVDLGTLHF. CDR3 DNA: TGTGCCAGCAGTTTCGTGGACCTGGGAACCCTCCACTTT.

A few counts support this clonotype. The rearrangement joins TRBV27 to TRBJ2-5; 11 nucleotides match TRBD2. The CDR3 has 16 residues. The V gene end was trimmed by 5 bases and the J gene end by 5 bases; junction bases not matched to a gene: 10. In germline, CDR1 is MNHEY, CDR2 SMNVEV (reference sequence). The CDR3 loop is CASSLSIAGGLETQYF. The CDR3 nucleotides read TGTGCCAGCAGTCTCTCAATAGCGGGGGGGCTCGAGACCCAGTACTTC.

The chain is built from TRBV6-2 or TRBV6-3 and TRBJ2-6; possible D gene TRBD2, 5 bases. Germline V gene data show CDR1 as MNHEY and CDR2 as SVGEGT. Trimming left V 7 bases short and J 0 bases short, with 13 bases between. The CDR3 runs to 16 residues. CDR3 sequence (DNA): TGTGCCAGCACCCGGGGTTCGGTCTCTGGGGCCAACGTCCTGACTTTC. Protein: CASTRGSVSGANVLTF.

V is TRBV29-1 and J is TRBJ2-7, with 7 bases that match TRBD2. Trimming at V came to 3 bases and at J to 6 bases, leaving 14 bases not matched to a gene. CDR3 length: 15 amino acids. Germline V gives CDR1 SQVTM, CDR2 ANQGSEA. The CDR3 loop reads CSVDKTAASGAEQYF. DNA of the CDR3: TGCAGCGTTGATAAGACGGCGGCTAGCGGTGCCGAGCAGTACTTC.

The chain employs TRBV11-2 and TRBJ1-6; D unresolved. The CDR3 totals 15 residues. The V gene's germline CDR1 is SGHAT and CDR2 FQNNGV. The V end was cut by 0 bases, the J end by 7 bases, with 10 bases between. The CDR3 is CASSLEEWRNSPLHF. CDR3 DNA: TGTGCCAGCAGCTTAGAAGAGTGGCGGAATTCACCCCTCCACTTT.

The V gene is TRBV7-7, the J gene TRBJ2-1; 11 bases are a match to TRBD2. CDR3 length: 16 residues. Germline CDR1 and CDR2: SSHAT and FNYEAQ (reference sequence). V shed 5 bases, J shed 2 bases, and the junction held 5 bases outside the gene matches. CDR3: CASSPETSGAYNEQFF. The CDR3 DNA sequence: TGTGCCAGCAGCCCCGAGACTAGCGGGGCCTACAATGAGCAGTTCTTC.

The V gene is TRBV29-1, the J gene TRBJ2-1; 10 positions match TRBD2. Germline loops: CDR1 SQVTM, CDR2 ANQGSEA. After removal of 4 bases from V and 7 bases from J, the junction contained 4 bases not matched to a gene. This CDR3 spans 13 amino acids. In DNA, the CDR3 is TGCAGCGTTGGTAGCGGGGGGAGGAATGAGCAGTTCTTC. Translated, it gives CSVGSGGRNEQFF.

Only a few counts were recorded for this clonotype. The rearrangement joins TRBV27 to TRBJ2-1; TRBD1 matches 7 bases. The V and J ends lost 4 bases and 4 bases, in that order; junction bases with no gene match: 4. The length of the CDR3 is 14 residues. Per germline, CDR1 MNHEY and CDR2 SMNVEV (reference sequence). The CDR3 nucleotides are TGTGCCAGCAGTTACGGGACAGATTACAATGAGCAGTTCTTC. It codes for CASSYGTDYNEQFF.

This chain connects TRBV29-1 to TRBJ1-4, with 8 bases matching TRBD1. The CDR3 is 14 amino acids. Per the germline V gene, CDR1 is SQVTM and CDR2 is ANQGSEA. V dropped 6 bases and J dropped 8; count of bases not matched to a gene: 11. The CDR3 loop is CSVGLRGRLEKLFF. The CDR3 DNA reads TGCAGCGTCGGACTCAGGGGGCGATTGGAAAAACTGTTTTTT.

A few counts support this clonotype. At one end, the junction sequence differs from germline, possibly due to a read error. The CDR3 sequence: CASSYLSGGGEETQHF. In DNA, the CDR3 is TGTGCCAGCAGTTACCTCTCCGGGGGTGGGGAGGAGACCCAGCACTTC. The chain couples TRBV6-5 to TRBJ2-5; possibly TRBD2 for D (6 bases). The CDR3 is 16 amino acids. CDR1 is MNHEY and CDR2 is SVGAGI in the germline V gene.

This rearrangement joins TRBV21-1 to TRBJ2-7; the tabulated D call, TRBD2, remains unverified against the DNA. TRBV21-1 is a recognized pseudogene. There are 16 residues in the CDR3. Here the CDR3 reads CASSPHPSGRSGEQYF. CDR3 bases: TGTGCCAGCAGCCCCCACCCTAGCGGGAGAAGCGGCGAGCAGTACTTC.

The chain joins TRBV20-1 to TRBJ2-5; 11 nucleotides line up with TRBD1. Judging by the DNA end, TRBJ2-1 fits better; the J call may be wrong. Per germline, CDR1 DFQATT and CDR2 SNEGSKA (reference sequence). The CDR3 covers 12 residues. This CDR3 is CSADRDRGIQFF. In nucleotides, the CDR3 is TGCAGTGCTGACCGGGACAGGGGGATTCAGTTCTTC.

The gene calls are TRBV29-1 and TRBJ2-7, with D perhaps matching TRBD1 or TRBD2 (5 bases each). CDR3 length: 13 residues. Germline V gene data show CDR1 as SQVTM and CDR2 as ANQGSEA. The ends were cut back, 6 bases at V and 5 bases at J, with 17 bases in the middle. In DNA form, the CDR3 reads TGCAGCGTAGCAACGGGACCATCCAACGAGCAGTACTTC. It encodes CSVATGPSNEQYF.

This chain connects TRBV24-1 to TRBJ1-5, with TRBD1 matching over 7 bases. With V trimmed by 12 bases and J by 6 bases, 10 bases remained unmatched. CDR1 is KGHDR and CDR2 is SFDVKD in the germline V gene. The CDR3 totals 13 residues. The CDR3 loop reads CAAAYRGGQPQHF. Written as DNA, the CDR3 is TGTGCCGCCGCCTACAGGGGTGGTCAGCCCCAGCATTTT.

Here the CDR3 reads CSVAISAPDYGYTF. As DNA, the CDR3 is TGCAGCGTTGCTATATCCGCCCCAGACTATGGCTACACCTTC. The chain is built from TRBV29-1 and TRBJ1-2; no clear D gene. Germline assignment: CDR1 SQVTM and CDR2 ANQGSEA. Trimming cost V 4 bases and J 3 bases, with 15 bases left between them. The CDR3 is 14 amino acids.

The chain couples TRBV7-2 to TRBJ2-1; no clear D gene. The J call may be incorrect, as the DNA end agrees better with TRBJ2-5. This CDR3 is 11 amino acids long. Germline lookup yields CDR1 SGHTA and CDR2 FQGNSA. The CDR3 DNA reads as TGTGCCAGCAGCCGCATGGCATTCCAGTACTTC. It encodes CASSRMAFQYF.

The J gene is TRBJ1-3, the V gene TRBV5-4; D is uncertain. Germline V gives CDR1 SGHNT, CDR2 YYREEE (reference sequence). V was trimmed by 4 bases and J by 2 bases, leaving 13 bases between them. CDR3 length: 15 residues. Written as DNA, the CDR3 is TGTGCCAGCAGCCCGCCTGCTTCTGCTGGAAACACCATATATTTT. Amino acid sequence: CASSPPASAGNTIYF.